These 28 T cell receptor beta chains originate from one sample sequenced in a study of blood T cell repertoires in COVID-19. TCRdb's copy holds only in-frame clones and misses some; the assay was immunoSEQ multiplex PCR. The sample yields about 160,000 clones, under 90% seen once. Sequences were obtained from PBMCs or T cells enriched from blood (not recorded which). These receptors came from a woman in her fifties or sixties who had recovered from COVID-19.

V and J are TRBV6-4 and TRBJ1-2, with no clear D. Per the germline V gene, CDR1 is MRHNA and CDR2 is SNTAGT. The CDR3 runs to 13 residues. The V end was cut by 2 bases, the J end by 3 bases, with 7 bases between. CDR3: CASSDELHYGYTF. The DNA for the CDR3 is TGTGCCAGCAGTGACGAGTTGCACTATGGCTACACCTTC.

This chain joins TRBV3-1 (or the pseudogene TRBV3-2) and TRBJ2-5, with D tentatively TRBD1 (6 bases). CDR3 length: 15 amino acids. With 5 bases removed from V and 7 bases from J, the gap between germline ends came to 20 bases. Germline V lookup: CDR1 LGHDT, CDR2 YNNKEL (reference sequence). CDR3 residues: CASSNPGDQERTQYF. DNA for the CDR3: TGTGCCAGCAGCAACCCAGGGGACCAAGAGAGGACCCAGTACTTC.

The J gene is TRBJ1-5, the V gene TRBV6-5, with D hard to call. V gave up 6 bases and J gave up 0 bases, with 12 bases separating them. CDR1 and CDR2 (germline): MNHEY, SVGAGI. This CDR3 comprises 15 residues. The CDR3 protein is CASRYELNSNQPQHF. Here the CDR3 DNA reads TGTGCCAGCAGGTACGAACTGAATAGCAATCAGCCCCAGCATTTT.

The CDR3 DNA reads as TGTGCCAGCAGCCTCAATCTAGCGTTAACAGATACGCAGTATTTT. Protein product: CASSLNLALTDTQYF. This chain connects TRBV9 to TRBJ2-3; D is possibly TRBD2 (6 bases). Per germline, CDR1 SGDLS and CDR2 YYNGEE. Trimming left V 4 bases short and J 3 bases short, with 15 bases between. This CDR3 is built from 15 residues.

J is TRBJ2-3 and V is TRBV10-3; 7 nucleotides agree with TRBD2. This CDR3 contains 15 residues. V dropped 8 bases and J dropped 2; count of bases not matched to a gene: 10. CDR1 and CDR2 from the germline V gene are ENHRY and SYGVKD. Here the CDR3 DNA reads TGTGCCATCGGGCCAGCGGGGATGAACACAGATACGCAGTATTTT. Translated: CAIGPAGMNTDTQYF.

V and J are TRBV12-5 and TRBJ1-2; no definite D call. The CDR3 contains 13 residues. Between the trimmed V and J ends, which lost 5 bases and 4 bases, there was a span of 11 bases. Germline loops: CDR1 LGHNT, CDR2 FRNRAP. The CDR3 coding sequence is TGTGCTAGTGGTCAGGATACAGTCTATGGCTACACCTTC. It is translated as CASGQDTVYGYTF.

CDR3 sequence (DNA): TGTGCCAGCAGCCGACAGGTTTCACCCCTCCACTTT. Translating gives CASSRQVSPLHF. This chain joins TRBV5-6 and TRBJ1-6, with D possibly TRBD1 on 6 matching bases. Between the trimmed V and J ends, which lost 4 bases and 9 bases, there was a span of 8 bases. Germline CDR1 is SGHDT and CDR2 is YYEEEE. CDR3 length: 12 residues.

The CDR3 DNA follows: TGTGCCACCAGCAGAGATGGACGGGGGGCCTACGAGCAGTACTTC. Translating gives CATSRDGRGAYEQYF. The chain recombines TRBV15 with TRBJ2-7, with TRBD2 matching 7 bases. The J segment lost 2 bases and the V segment lost 0 bases, leaving 4 bases of the junction unmatched. The CDR3 has 15 residues. Germline values: CDR1 LNHNV, CDR2 YYDKDF (reference sequence).

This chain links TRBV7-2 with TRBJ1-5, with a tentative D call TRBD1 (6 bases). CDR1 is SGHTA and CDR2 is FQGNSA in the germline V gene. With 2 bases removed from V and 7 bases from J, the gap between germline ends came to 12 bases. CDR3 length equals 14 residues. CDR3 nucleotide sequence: TGTGCCAGCAGCTTAATCCCAGGGGACCAGCCCCAGCATTTT. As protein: CASSLIPGDQPQHF. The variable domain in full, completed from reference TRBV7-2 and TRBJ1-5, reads GAGVSQSPSNKVTEKGKDVELRCDPISGHTALYWYRQSLGQGLEFLIYFQGNSAPDKSGLPSDRFSAERTGGSVSTLTIQRTQQEDSAVYLCASSLIPGDQPQHFGDGTRLSIL.

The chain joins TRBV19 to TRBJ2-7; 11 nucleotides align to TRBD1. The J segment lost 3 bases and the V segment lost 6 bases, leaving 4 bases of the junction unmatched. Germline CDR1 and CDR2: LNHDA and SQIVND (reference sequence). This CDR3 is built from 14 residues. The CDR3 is CASSTGTGGYEQYF. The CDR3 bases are TGTGCCAGTAGCACCGGGACAGGGGGCTACGAGCAGTACTTC.

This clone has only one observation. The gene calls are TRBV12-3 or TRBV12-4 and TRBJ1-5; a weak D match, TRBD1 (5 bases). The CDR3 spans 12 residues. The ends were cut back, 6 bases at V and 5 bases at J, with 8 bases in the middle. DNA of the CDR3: TGTGCCAGCAGCGGGGGGTATCAGCCCCAGCATTTT. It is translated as CASSGGYQPQHF.

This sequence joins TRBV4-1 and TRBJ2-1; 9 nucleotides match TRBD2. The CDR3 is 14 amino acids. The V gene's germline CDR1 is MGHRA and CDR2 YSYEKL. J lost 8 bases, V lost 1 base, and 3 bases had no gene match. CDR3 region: CASSQVAGVDEQFF. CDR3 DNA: TGCGCCAGCAGCCAAGTAGCGGGGGTCGATGAGCAGTTCTTC.

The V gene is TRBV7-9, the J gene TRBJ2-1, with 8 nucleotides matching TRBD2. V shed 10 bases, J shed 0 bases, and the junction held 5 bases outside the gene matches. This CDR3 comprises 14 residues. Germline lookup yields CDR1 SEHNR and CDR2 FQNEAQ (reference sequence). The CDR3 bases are TGTGCCACTAAAGCGGGGGTCTCCTACAATGAGCAGTTCTTC. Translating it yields CATKAGVSYNEQFF.

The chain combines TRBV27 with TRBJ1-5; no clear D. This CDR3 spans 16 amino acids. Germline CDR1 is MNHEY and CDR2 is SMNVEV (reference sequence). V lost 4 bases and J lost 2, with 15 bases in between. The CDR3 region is CASSSGSGIGNQPQHF. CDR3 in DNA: TGTGCCAGCAGTTCGGGGTCAGGAATCGGCAATCAGCCCCAGCATTTT.

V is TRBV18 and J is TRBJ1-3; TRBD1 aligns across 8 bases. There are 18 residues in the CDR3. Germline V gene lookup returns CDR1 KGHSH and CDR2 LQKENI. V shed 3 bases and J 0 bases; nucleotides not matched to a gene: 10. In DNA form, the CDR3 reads TGTGCCAGCTCACCGCTTCCGGGACAGGCGTCCTCTGGAAACACCATATATTTT. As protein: CASSPLPGQASSGNTIYF. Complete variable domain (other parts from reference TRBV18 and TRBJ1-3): NAGVMQNPRHLVRRRGQEARLRCSPMKGHSHVYWYRQLPEEGLKFMVYLQKENIIDESGMPKERFSAEFPKEGPSILRIQQVVRGDSAAYFCASSPLPGQASSGNTIYFGEGSWLTVV.

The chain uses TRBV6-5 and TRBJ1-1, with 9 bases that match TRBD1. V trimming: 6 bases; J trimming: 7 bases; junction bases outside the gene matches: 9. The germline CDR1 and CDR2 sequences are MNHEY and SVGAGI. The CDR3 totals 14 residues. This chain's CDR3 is CASSYGQGRSEAFF. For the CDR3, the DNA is TGTGCCAGCAGCTACGGACAGGGGAGAAGTGAAGCTTTCTTT.

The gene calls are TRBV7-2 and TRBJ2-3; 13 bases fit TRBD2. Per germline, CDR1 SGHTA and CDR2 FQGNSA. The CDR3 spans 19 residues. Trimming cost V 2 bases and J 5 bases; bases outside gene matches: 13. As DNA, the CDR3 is TGTGCCAGCAGCTTACCCTCCGGGACTAGCGGGGTCGGGGGAGATACGCAGTATTTT. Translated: CASSLPSGTSGVGGDTQYF.

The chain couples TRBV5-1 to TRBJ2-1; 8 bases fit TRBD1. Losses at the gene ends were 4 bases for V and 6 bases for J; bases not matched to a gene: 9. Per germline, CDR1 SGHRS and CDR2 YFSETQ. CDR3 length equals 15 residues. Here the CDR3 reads CASSISGGAFNEQFF. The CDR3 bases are TGCGCCAGCAGCATCTCAGGGGGCGCTTTCAATGAGCAGTTCTTC.

DNA of the CDR3: TGTGCTAGTGGTTTGGAGACAGATTCACCCCTCCACTTT. This codes for CASGLETDSPLHF. The rearrangement links TRBV12-5 to TRBJ1-6; D perhaps matches TRBD1 (5 bases). The CDR3 spans 13 residues. The germline CDR1 and CDR2 sequences are LGHNT and FRNRAP. V was trimmed by 1 base and J by 8 bases, leaving 6 bases between them.

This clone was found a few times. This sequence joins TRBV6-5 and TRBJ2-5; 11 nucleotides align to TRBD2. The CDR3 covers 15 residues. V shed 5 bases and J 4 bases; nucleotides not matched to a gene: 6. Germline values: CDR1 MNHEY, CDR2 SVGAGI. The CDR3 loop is CASSPSGGRGETQYF. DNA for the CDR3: TGTGCCAGCAGTCCTAGCGGGGGGCGGGGAGAGACCCAGTACTTC.

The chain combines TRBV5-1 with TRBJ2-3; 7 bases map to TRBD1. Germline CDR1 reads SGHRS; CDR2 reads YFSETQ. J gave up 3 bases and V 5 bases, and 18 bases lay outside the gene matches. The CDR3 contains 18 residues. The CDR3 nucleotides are TGCGCCAGCAGGCGACAGGGTCAGAGAGGGTTCGATACAGATACGCAGTATTTT. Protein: CASRRQGQRGFDTDTQYF. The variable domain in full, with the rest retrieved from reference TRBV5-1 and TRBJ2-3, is KAGVTQTPRYLIKTRGQQVTLSCSPISGHRSVSWYQQTPGQGLQFLFEYFSETQRNKGNFPGRFSGRQFSNSRSEMNVSTLELGDSALYLCASRRQGQRGFDTDTQYFGPGTRLTVL.

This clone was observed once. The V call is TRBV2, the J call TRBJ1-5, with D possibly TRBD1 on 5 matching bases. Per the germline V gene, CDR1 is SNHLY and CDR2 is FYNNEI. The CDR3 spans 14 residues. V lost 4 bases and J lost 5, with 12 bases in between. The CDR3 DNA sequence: TGTGCCAGCAGTGTGAGTGGGGGGGATCAGCCCCAGCATTTT. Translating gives CASSVSGGDQPQHF. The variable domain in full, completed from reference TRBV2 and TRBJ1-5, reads EPEVTQTPSHQVTQMGQEVILRCVPISNHLYFYWYRQILGQKVEFLVSFYNNEISEKSEIFDDQFSVERPDGSNFTLKIRSTKLEDSAMYFCASSVSGGDQPQHFGDGTRLSIL.

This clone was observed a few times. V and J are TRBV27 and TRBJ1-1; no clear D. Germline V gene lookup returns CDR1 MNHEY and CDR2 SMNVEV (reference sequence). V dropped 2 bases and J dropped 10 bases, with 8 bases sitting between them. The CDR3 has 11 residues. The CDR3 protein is CASSLGGRAFF. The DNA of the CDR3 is TGTGCCAGCAGTTTAGGTGGGCGAGCTTTCTTT.

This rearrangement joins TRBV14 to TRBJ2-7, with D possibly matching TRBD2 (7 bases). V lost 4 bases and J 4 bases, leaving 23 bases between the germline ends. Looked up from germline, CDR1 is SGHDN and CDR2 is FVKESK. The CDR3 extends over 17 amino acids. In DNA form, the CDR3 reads TGTGCCAGCAGCCCCTATCCGGCAGGGGCGCGGGGGTACGAGCAGTACTTC. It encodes CASSPYPAGARGYEQYF.

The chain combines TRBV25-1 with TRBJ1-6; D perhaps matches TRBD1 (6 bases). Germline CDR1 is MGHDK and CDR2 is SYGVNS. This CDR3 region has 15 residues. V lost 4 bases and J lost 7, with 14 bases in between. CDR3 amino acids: CASSASFRGNSPLHF. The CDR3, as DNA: TGTGCCAGCAGTGCTTCCTTCAGGGGAAATTCACCCCTCCACTTT.

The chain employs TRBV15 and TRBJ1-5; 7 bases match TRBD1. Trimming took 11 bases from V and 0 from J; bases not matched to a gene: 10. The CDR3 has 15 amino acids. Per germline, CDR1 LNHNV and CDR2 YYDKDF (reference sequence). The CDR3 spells CAPRQGTHSNQPQHF. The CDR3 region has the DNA TGTGCCCCAAGACAGGGCACACATAGCAATCAGCCCCAGCATTTT.

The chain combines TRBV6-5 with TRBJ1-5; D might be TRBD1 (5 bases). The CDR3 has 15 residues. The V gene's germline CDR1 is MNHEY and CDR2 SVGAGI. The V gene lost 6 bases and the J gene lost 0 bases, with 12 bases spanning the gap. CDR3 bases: TGTGCCAGCAGACTCAGACAGTTTAGCAATCAGCCCCAGCATTTT. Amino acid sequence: CASRLRQFSNQPQHF.

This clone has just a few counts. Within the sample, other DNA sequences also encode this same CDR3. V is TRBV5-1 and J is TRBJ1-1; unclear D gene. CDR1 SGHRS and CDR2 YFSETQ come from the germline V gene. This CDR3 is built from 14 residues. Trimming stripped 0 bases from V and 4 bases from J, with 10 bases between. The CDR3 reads CASSLGAGGTEAFF. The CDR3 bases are TGCGCCAGCAGCTTGGGAGCGGGAGGCACTGAAGCTTTCTTT.